This is a list of T cell receptor beta chains from one sample in a study of graft-versus-host responses after intestinal transplantation. Their specific antigens are unknown. Sequencing was performed with immunoSEQ multiplex PCR; in TCRdb, only in-frame clones are kept and a portion is missing. Counted here are 90,000 to 120,000 clones, more than 85% occurring once; the ten biggest clones make up approximately 0.88%. This sample comprised unstimulated CD4+ T cells sorted from spleen or lymph node cells, obtained before intestinal transplant. These receptors originate from a human donor who received an intestinal transplant. Each CDR3 is given with its conserved first and last residue. The D gene is left open where the match is weak. For some rows the clone size is stated as once, few or many, or as a class when expanded; others skip it.

d_gene	v_gene	abundance	j_gene	CDR3nt	CDR3aa
-	TRBV7-3	-	TRBJ1-3	TGTGCCAGCAGCTTAAATGCTGGAAACACCATATATTTT	CASSLNAGNTIYF
-	TRBV7-9	-	TRBJ2-7	TGTGCCAGCAGCTTAGAACCGCCCTTCTCCTACGAGCAGTACTTC	CASSLEPPFSYEQYF
TRBD2	TRBV18	-	TRBJ2-1	TGTGCCAGCTCACCCCTTGCGGGGGATGATGAGCAGTTCTTC	CASSPLAGDDEQFF
TRBD2	TRBV14	-	TRBJ2-2	TGTGCCAGCAGCCCGACTAGCGGGAACACCGGGGAGCTGTTTTTT	CASSPTSGNTGELFF
-	TRBV6-1	-	TRBJ1-1	TGTGCCAGCAGTGGACAGCTCACCTCCACTGAAGCTTTCTTT	CASSGQLTSTEAFF
-	TRBV10-3	once	TRBJ1-3	TGTGCCATCAGTGAGCCTTGGGCCACAGCCCTAAACACCATATATTTT	CAISEPWATALNTIYF
-	TRBV10-3	-	TRBJ1-6	TGTGCCGCAGAGAGAGATGGTAACTCACCCCTCCACTTT	CAAERDGNSPLHF
TRBD2	TRBV2	once	TRBJ2-1	TGTGCCAGCAGGCAACTAGCGGGGGCGCCCTACAATGAGCAGTTCTTC	CASRQLAGAPYNEQFF
-	TRBV12-1	-	TRBJ2-3	TGTGCCAGCAGCCCGCTAGACCCTCTGGATACGCAGTATTTT	CASSPLDPLDTQYF
-	TRBV6-5	-	TRBJ2-1	TGTGCCAGCAGAAAGGACAGCTACAATGAGCAGTTCTTC	CASRKDSYNEQFF
-	TRBV5-1	-	TRBJ1-1	TGCGCCAGCAGTCGGACAGACGGGTACTCTGAAGCTTTCTTT	CASSRTDGYSEAFF
-	TRBV11-2	-	TRBJ1-3	TGTGCCAGCAGCGCATTAAAGGGGCGAGGAAACACCATATATTTT	CASSALKGRGNTIYF
TRBD1	TRBV11-2	-	TRBJ1-1	TGTGCCAGCAGCTTAGATCGACCCAGGGGGCTGAACACTGAAGCTTTCTTT	CASSLDRPRGLNTEAFF
-	TRBV5-1	once	TRBJ1-6	TGCGCCAGCAGCTTGGTGGGGGGAGGAGATAATTCACCCCTCCACTTT	CASSLVGGGDNSPLHF